The entry that follows covers one T cell receptor (beta chain) sequence. This specimen comes from a study of blood T cell repertoires in COVID-19. About the research overall: Whether acute or convalescent, the COVID-19 samples came from the United States, Italy and Spain.

The trim removed 7 bases at V and 3 bases at J, leaving 10 bases unmatched. Germline CDR1 and CDR2: SNHLY and FYNNEI. The CDR3 has 15 amino acids. In the original workflow: Amplified reference gene primers provided the basis for estimating nucleated cell counts. The data were produced by immunoSEQ multiplex PCR, yet TCRdb's version contains in-frame clones alone and is incomplete. That table gives V, J and clone size, and the DNA gave D and trimming. The sample shows fewer than 120,000 clones, about 70% of them seen only once. Material for sequencing was peripheral blood. This rearrangement joins TRBV2 to TRBJ2-5, with 8 bases fitting TRBD2. This receptor was taken from a woman in her sixties with acute or convalescent COVID-19. The CDR3, as DNA: TGTGCCAGCATTACGTCGGCGGGGGGTAAAGAGACCCAGTACTTC. Encoded protein: CASITSAGGKETQYF.